Following are 5 T cell receptor beta chains from one sample sequenced in a study of human T cells and chemical hapten exposure. TCRdb reprocessed the RACE reads with MiXCR, giving one entry per CDR3 protein. The repertoire holds fewer than 500,000 distinct CDR3 sequences, roughly 5% seen once, with approximately 2.5% in the top ten. Time point noted: patch test 1, 2 weeks after DPC sensitization. The treatment denotes: therapeutic diphenylcyclopropenone sensitization with weekly scalp DPC. The sequencing here drew on whole blood, taken in connection with sensitization to the hapten diphenylcyclopropenone (DPC). All receptors come from a woman aged 45-65 years with alopecia areata. Some clones in this sample may be carry-over from other donors' samples.

The sample holds a few counts of this clonotype. The rearrangement links TRBV12-3 or TRBV12-4 to TRBJ2-1; 7 positions match TRBD2. V lost 10 bases and J lost 5; bases outside the gene matches: 8. The CDR3 loop spans 13 amino acids. CDR3 in amino acids: CATGGGINNEQFF. The CDR3 bases are TGTGCCACCGGGGGAGGGATTAACAATGAGCAGTTCTTC.

This clonotype was observed many times. The chain employs TRBV6-5 and TRBJ1-2; D possibly corresponds to TRBD1 (5 bases). The CDR3 runs 14 residues. The germline V gene has CDR1 MNHEY and CDR2 SVGAGI. Trimming pared 8 bases from V and 4 bases from J, leaving 17 bases between. The DNA for the CDR3 is TGTGCCAGCGGAAACCCACAGGAGCCCTATGGCTACACCTTC. It yields the protein CASGNPQEPYGYTF.

The rearrangement uses TRBV6-5 and TRBJ2-2; D tentatively fits TRBD1 or TRBD2 (5 bases each). V was shortened by 8 bases and J by 6 bases, with 10 bases between the two germline ends. CDR1 and CDR2 (germline): MNHEY, SVGAGI. This CDR3 is 12 amino acids long. CDR3 loop: CASSGAAGELFF. The CDR3 coding sequence is TGTGCCAGCTCCGGGGCCGCCGGGGAGCTGTTTTTT.

This clonotype was seen a few times. V and J are TRBV20-1 and TRBJ1-1, with unresolved D. The CDR3 spans 12 residues. Germline CDR1 reads DFQATT; CDR2 reads SNEGSKA (reference sequence). Trimming took off 0 bases at V and 5 bases at J, with 7 bases between the two ends. The CDR3: CSARDVETEAFF. Here the CDR3 DNA reads TGCAGTGCTAGAGATGTGGAGACTGAAGCTTTCTTT.

This clonotype was recorded many times. The rearrangement joins TRBV6-5 to TRBJ2-7; D uncertain. Trimming stripped 6 bases from V and 6 bases from J, with 15 bases between. In germline, CDR1 is MNHEY, CDR2 SVGAGI. CDR3 length: 13 residues. The CDR3 DNA reads as TGTGCCAGCAGATCCCCGGGCGGCAGCGAGCAGTACTTC. Translated, it gives CASRSPGGSEQYF.